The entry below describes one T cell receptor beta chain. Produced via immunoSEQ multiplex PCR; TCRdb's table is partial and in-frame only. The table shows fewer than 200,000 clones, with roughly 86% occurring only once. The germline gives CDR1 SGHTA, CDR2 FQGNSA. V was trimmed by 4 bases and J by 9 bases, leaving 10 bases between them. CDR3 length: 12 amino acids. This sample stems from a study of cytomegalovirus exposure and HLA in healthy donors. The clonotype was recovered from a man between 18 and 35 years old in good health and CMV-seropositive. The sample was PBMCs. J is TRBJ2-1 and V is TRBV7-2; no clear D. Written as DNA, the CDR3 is TGTGCCAGCAGCTCCCGCCAGTCTGAGCAGTTCTTC. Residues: CASSSRQSEQFF. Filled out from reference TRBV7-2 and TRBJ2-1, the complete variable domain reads GAGVSQSPSNKVTEKGKDVELRCDPISGHTALYWYRQSLGQGLEFLIYFQGNSAPDKSGLPSDRFSAERTGGSVSTLTIQRTQQEDSAVYLCASSSRQSEQFFGPGTRLTVL.